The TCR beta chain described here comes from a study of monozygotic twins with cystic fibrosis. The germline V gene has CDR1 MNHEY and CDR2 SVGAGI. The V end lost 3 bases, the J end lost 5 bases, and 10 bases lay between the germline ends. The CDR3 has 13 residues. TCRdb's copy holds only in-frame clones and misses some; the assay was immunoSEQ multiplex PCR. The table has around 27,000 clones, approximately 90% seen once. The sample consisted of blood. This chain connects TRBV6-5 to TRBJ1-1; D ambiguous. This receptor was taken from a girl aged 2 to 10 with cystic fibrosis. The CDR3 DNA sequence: TGTGCCAGCAGTTATTCCCCGCCGACTGAAGCTTTCTTT. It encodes CASSYSPPTEAFF.